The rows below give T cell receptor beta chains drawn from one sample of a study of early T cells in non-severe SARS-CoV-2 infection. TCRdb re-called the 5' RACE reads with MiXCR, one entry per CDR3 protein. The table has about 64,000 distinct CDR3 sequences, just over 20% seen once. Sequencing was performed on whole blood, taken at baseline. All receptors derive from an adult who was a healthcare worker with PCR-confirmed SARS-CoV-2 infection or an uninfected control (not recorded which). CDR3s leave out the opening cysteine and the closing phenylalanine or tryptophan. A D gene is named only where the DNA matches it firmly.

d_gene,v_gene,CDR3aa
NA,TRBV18,ASSPPIGGNSYNEQF
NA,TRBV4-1,ASSNTDSFNYGYT
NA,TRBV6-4,ASSEWDTEAF
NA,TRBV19,ASSSGTTSTDTQY
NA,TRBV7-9,ASSSLPPDTQY
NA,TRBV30,AWNPTGELF
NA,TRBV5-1,ASSMDPNYGYT
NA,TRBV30,AWSGLSGNTGELF
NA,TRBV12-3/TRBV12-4,ASSFGETQY
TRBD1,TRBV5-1,ASSLGQGGYEQY
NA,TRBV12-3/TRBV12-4,ASSSSTEPYNSPLH
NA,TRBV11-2,ASSAAGATRTEAF
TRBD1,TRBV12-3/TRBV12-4,ASSPGQGRYGYT
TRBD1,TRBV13,ASSLGGDRAEQY
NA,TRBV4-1,ASCPSVTGNYGYT
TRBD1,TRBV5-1,ASSLRQGRGEQY
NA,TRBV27,ASSFSGWNSPLH
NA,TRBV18,ASSPDSGVNYGYT
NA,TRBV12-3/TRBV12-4,ASSSTGGNTIY
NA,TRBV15,ATSSAGGPYEQF
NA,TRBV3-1,ASSQDLASFGYT
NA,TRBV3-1,ASSQTVPALDGYT
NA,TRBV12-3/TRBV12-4,ASSLRFGGWLF
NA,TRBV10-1,ASSPDRENGYT
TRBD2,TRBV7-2,ASSPGLVQETQY
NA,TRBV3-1,ASSLGLQGGQETQY
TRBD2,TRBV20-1,SAKGLAGADTQY
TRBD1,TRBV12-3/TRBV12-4,ASRGQVVEPQH
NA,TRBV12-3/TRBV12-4,ASSTGTPGVDTQY
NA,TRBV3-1,ASSQDKGGTQETQY
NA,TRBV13,ASSLRGGLSSYEQY
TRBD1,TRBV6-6,ASSSLQGARGTEAF
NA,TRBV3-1,ASSQGTGPIGYT
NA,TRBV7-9,ASSRYRSRGSGNTIY
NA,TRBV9,ASSVGGAGFGEQF
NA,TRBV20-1,SVPLGTDTQY
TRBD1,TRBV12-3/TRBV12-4,ASSQTGGGDTQY
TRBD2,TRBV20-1,SARDSGGLNEQF
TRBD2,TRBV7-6,ASSSLAGGTQY
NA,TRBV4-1,ASSRTVFTDTQY
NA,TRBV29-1,SVHPEGRGTEAF
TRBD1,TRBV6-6,ASRTGGETQY
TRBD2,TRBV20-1,SARTAGRVDTQY
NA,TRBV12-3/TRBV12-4,ASSLSQGPYNEQF
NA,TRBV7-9,ASSPRGLTDTQY
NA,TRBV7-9,ASSLAGQQETQY
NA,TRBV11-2,ASSLLDTLQETQY
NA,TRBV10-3,AIRASESSGNTIY
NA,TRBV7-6,ASSLKQGNSYEQY
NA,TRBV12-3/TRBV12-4,ASSPDRRQPQH